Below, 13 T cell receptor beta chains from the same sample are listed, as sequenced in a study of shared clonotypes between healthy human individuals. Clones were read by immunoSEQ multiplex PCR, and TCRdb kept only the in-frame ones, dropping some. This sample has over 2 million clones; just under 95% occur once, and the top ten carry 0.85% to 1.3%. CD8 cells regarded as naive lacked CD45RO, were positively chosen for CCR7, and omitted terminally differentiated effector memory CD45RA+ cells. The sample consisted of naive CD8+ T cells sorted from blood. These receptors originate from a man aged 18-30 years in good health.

The CDR3 region is CASSPNTNTEAFF. DNA for the CDR3: TGTGCCAGCAGTCCAAATACGAACACTGAAGCTTTCTTT. The chain combines TRBV27 with TRBJ1-1; D is undetermined. V gave up 5 bases and J gave up 1 base, with 8 bases separating them. The CDR3 is 13 amino acids. Germline V gives CDR1 MNHEY, CDR2 SMNVEV (reference sequence).

The CDR3 region is CASGGEWTRQETQYF. Here the CDR3 DNA reads TGTGCCAGCGGGGGGGAATGGACGAGACAAGAGACCCAGTACTTC. The J gene is TRBJ2-5, the V gene TRBV27; 7 positions agree with TRBD2. The germline V gene encodes CDR1 MNHEY and CDR2 SMNVEV (reference sequence). Germline trimming cut 8 bases from V and 2 bases from J; bases unmatched to any gene: 11. The CDR3 totals 15 residues.

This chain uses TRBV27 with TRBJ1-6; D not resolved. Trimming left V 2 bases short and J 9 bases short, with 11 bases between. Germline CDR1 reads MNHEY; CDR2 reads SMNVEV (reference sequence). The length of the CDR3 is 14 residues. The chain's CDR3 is CASSLRIFGSPLHF. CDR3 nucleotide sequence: TGTGCCAGCAGTTTAAGGATATTCGGTTCACCCCTCCACTTT.

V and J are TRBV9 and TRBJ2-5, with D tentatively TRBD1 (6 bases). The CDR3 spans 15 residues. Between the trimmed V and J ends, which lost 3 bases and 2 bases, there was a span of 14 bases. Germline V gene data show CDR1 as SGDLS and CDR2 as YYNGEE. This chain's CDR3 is CASSAEGQPQETQYF. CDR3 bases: TGTGCCAGCAGCGCTGAGGGACAACCTCAAGAGACCCAGTACTTC.

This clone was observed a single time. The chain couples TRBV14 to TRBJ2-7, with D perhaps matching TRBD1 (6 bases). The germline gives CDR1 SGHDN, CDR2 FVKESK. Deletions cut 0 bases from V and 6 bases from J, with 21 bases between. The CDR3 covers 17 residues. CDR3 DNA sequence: TGTGCCAGCAGCCAAGATCCTATGGGGGCTTACGTAGGCGAGCAGTACTTC. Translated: CASSQDPMGAYVGEQYF.

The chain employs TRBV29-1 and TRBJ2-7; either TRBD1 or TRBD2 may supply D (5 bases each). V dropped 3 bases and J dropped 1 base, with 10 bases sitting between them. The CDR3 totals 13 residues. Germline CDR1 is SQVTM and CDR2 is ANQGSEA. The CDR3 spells CSVEGDGSYEQYF. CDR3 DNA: TGCAGCGTTGAGGGGGATGGGTCCTACGAGCAGTACTTC.

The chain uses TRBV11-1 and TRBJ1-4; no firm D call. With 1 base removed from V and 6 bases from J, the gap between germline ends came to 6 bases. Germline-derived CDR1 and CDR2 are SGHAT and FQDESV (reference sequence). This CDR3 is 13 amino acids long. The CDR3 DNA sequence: TGTGCCAGCAGCTTAGTGGGCCATGAAAAACTGTTTTTT. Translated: CASSLVGHEKLFF.

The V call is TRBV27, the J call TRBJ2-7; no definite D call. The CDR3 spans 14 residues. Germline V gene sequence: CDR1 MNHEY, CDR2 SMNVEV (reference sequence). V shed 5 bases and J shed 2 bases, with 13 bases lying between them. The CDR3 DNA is TGTGCCAGCAGTCCCTCAAGAGGAACCTACGAGCAGTACTTC. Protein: CASSPSRGTYEQYF.

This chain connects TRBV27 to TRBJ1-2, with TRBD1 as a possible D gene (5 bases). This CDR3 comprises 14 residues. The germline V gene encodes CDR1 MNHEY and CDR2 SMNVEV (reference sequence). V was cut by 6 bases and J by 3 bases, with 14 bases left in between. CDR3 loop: CASRYAGGDYGYTF. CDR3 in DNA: TGTGCCAGCAGATATGCCGGGGGAGACTATGGCTACACCTTC.

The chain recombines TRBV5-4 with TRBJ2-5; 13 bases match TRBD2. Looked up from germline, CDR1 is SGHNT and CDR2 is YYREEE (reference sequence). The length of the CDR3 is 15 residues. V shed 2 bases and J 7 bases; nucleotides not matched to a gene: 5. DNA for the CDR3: TGTGCCAGCAGCTTACTAGCGGGGGGGCCAGGGACCCAGTACTTC. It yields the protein CASSLLAGGPGTQYF.

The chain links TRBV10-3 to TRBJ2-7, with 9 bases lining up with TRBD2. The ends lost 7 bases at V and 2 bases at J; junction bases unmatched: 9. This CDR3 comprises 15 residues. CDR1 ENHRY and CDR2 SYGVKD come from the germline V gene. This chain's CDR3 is CAINPEGGRAYEQYF. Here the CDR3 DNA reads TGTGCCATCAACCCTGAGGGCGGGAGGGCCTACGAGCAGTACTTC.

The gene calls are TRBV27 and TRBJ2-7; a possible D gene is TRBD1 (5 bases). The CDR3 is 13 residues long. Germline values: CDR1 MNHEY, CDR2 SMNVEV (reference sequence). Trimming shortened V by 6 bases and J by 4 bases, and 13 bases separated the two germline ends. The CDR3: CASRPQGRYEQYF. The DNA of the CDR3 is TGTGCCAGCAGGCCCCAGGGTAGATACGAGCAGTACTTC.

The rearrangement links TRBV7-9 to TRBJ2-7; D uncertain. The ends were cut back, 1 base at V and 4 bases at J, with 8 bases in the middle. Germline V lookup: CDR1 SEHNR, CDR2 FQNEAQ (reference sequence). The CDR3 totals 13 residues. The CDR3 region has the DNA TGTGCCAGCAGCTTAGTTACAGAATACGAGCAGTACTTC. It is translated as CASSLVTEYEQYF.